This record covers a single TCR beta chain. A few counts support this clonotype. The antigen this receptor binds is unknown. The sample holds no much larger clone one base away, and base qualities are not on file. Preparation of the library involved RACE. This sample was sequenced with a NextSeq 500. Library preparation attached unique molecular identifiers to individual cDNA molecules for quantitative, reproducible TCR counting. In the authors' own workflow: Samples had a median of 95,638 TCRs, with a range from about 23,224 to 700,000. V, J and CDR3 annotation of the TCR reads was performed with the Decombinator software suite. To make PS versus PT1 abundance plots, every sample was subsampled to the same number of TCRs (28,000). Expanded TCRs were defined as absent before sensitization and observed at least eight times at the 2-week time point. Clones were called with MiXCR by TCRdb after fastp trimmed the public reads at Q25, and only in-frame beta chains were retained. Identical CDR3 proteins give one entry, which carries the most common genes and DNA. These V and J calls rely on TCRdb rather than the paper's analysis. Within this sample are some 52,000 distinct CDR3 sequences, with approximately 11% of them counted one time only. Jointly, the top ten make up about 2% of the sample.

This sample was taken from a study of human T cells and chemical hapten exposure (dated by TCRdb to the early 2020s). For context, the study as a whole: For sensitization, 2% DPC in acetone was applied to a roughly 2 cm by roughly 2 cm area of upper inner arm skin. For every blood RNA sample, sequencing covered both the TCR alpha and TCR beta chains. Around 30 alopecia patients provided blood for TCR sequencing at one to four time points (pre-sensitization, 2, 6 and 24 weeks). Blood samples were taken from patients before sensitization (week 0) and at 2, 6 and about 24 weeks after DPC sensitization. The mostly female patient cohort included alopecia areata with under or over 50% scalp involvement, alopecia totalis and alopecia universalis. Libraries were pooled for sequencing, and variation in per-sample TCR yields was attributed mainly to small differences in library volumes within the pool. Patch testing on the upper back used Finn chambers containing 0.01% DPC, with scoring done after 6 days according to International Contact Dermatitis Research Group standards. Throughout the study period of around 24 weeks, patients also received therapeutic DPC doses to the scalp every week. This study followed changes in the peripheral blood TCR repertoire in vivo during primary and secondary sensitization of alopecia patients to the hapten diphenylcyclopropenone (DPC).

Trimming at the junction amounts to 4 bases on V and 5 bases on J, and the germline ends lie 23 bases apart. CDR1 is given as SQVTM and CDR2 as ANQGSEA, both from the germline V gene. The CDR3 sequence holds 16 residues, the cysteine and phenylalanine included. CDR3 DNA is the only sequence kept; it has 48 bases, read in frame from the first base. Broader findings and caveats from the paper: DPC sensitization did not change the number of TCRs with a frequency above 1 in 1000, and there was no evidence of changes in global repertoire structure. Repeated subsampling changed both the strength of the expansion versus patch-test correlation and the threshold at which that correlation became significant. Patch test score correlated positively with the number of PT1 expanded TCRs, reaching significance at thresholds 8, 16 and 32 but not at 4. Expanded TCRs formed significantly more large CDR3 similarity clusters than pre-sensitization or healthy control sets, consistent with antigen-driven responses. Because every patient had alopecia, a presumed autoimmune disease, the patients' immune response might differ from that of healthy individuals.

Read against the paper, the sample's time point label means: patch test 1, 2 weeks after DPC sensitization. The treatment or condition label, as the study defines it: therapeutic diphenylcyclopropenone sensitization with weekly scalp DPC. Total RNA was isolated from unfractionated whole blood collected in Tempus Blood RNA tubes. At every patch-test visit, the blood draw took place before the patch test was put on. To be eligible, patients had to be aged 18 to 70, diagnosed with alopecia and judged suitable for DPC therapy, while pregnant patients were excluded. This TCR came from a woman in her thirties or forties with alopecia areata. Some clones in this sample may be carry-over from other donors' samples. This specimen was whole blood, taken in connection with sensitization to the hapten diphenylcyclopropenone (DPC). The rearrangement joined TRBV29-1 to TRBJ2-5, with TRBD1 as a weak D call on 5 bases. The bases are TGCAGCGTTGTGAAAAATACAGGAACCCTTCGGGAGACCCAGTACTTC. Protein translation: CSVVKNTGTLRETQYF.